This T cell receptor (beta chain) was identified in a study of blood T cell repertoires in COVID-19. The method was immunoSEQ multiplex PCR; TCRdb's version includes in-frame clones alone and lacks a portion of them. In the table there are around 190,000 clones, more than 60% of which are singletons. Trimming removed 6 bases from V and 10 bases from J, with 10 bases in between. This CDR3 has 11 residues. Per the germline V gene, CDR1 is MNHEY and CDR2 is SVGAGI. Sequenced material: peripheral blood. This clonotype originated in a woman in her fifties or sixties with acute or convalescent COVID-19. This chain connects TRBV6-5 to TRBJ2-1; possibly TRBD1 for D (5 bases). This CDR3 is CASSGHTEQFF. The CDR3 coding sequence is TGTGCCAGCAGCGGACACACCGAGCAGTTCTTC.